The 22 T cell receptor beta chains listed next were all sequenced from one sample in a study of cytomegalovirus exposure and HLA in healthy donors. The PCR ran on 60 Vbeta and 13 Jbeta primers. Generated by immunoSEQ multiplex PCR, the TCRdb table keeps only in-frame clones and is missing some. The table includes fewer than 200,000 clones, approximately 77% detected once. What was sequenced was PBMCs. The source is a man between 18 and 35 years old in good health and CMV-seronegative.

The V call is TRBV21-1, the J call TRBJ2-1; TRBD2 reflects the table's D call only, with no check against the DNA. TRBV21-1 is a recognized pseudogene. This CDR3 spans 14 amino acids. The CDR3 nucleotides read TGTGCCAGCAGCAAAGGGGGGGGGACCAATGAGCAGTTCTTC. This gives the protein CASSKGGGTNEQFF.

V usage is TRBV20-1 and J usage is TRBJ2-7, with D uncertain. V was shortened by 0 bases and J by 4 bases, with 4 bases between the two germline ends. The germline gives CDR1 DFQATT, CDR2 SNEGSKA (reference sequence). The CDR3 is 11 amino acids. CDR3 in amino acids: CSARERYEQYF. The CDR3 DNA reads TGCAGTGCTAGAGAACGGTACGAGCAGTACTTC.

The chain joins TRBV19 to TRBJ1-4; tentatively, D is TRBD1 (5 bases). Per germline, CDR1 LNHDA and CDR2 SQIVND (reference sequence). This CDR3 region has 15 residues. The V end was cut by 10 bases, the J end by 10 bases, with 25 bases between. The DNA of the CDR3 is TGTGCCACGTCGACTCAGGGCTCCGGGGAGGGAAAACTGTTTTTT. Translated: CATSTQGSGEGKLFF.

In its sample, this clone was seen a few times. The chain combines TRBV6-6 with TRBJ1-4; 10 nucleotides align to TRBD1. V trimming: 5 bases; J trimming: 7 bases; junction bases outside the gene matches: 4. This CDR3 comprises 14 residues. Germline V gene data show CDR1 as MNHNY and CDR2 as SVGAGI (reference sequence). The DNA for the CDR3 is TGTGCCAGCAGTCCGGGACAGGGGCTTGAAAAACTGTTTTTT. It encodes CASSPGQGLEKLFF.

The chain recombines TRBV6-6 with TRBJ1-2; D gene ambiguous. Trimming pared 7 bases from V and 6 bases from J, leaving 6 bases between. The CDR3 runs to 10 residues. Germline values: CDR1 MNHNY, CDR2 SVGAGI (reference sequence). CDR3 DNA sequence: TGTGCCAGCACCTCGGATGGCTACACCTTC. It encodes CASTSDGYTF.

The chain links TRBV28 to TRBJ2-7; D might be TRBD2 (5 bases). CDR1 is MDHEN and CDR2 is SYDVKM in the germline V gene. CDR3 size: 13 residues. The ends were cut back, 2 bases at V and 2 bases at J, with 7 bases in the middle. Written as DNA, the CDR3 is TGTGCCAGCAGTTTAAGCGGAACCTACGAGCAGTACTTC. As protein: CASSLSGTYEQYF.

The rearrangement links TRBV18 to TRBJ2-7; TRBD1 matches 9 bases. The CDR3 consists of 15 residues. V dropped 6 bases and J dropped 5; count of bases not matched to a gene: 11. Germline lookup yields CDR1 KGHSH and CDR2 LQKENI. CDR3 sequence: CASSLPGTGFDEQYF. CDR3 in DNA: TGTGCCAGCTCCCTCCCCGGGACAGGGTTTGACGAGCAGTACTTC.

This clone is a singleton in its sample. This chain joins TRBV27 and TRBJ1-2; D may be TRBD1 (6 bases). Trimming pared 4 bases from V and 0 bases from J, leaving 12 bases between. CDR1 and CDR2 from the germline V gene are MNHEY and SMNVEV (reference sequence). The length of the CDR3 is 15 residues. This CDR3 reads CASSYRQEPNYGYTF. The CDR3 nucleotides are TGTGCCAGCAGTTACCGACAGGAACCTAACTATGGCTACACCTTC.

This clone was counted only a few times. The chain links TRBV19 to TRBJ2-7; 7 nucleotides match TRBD1. The CDR3 spans 16 residues. From germline, CDR1 is LNHDA and CDR2 SQIVND (reference sequence). Trimming took 5 bases from V and 6 from J; bases not matched to a gene: 16. The CDR3 bases are TGTGCCAGTAGTTCCCCAGGACAGGCTTGGCTCGGCGAGCAGTACTTC. Its protein product is CASSSPGQAWLGEQYF. Full variable domain (remainder filled in from reference TRBV19 and TRBJ2-7): DGGITQSPKYLFRKEGQNVTLSCEQNLNHDAMYWYRQDPGQGLRLIYYSQIVNDFQKGDIAEGYSVSREKKESFPLTVTSAQKNPTAFYLCASSSPGQAWLGEQYFGPGTRLTVT.

This clone was seen just once. The gene calls are TRBV14 and TRBJ2-3, with D tentatively TRBD2 (6 bases). There are 15 residues in the CDR3. V was pared by 5 bases and J by 0 bases, with 12 bases between. The germline V gene encodes CDR1 SGHDN and CDR2 FVKESK. The CDR3 region is CASSEHGTSTDTQYF. As DNA, the CDR3 is TGTGCCAGCAGCGAGCACGGGACTAGCACAGATACGCAGTATTTT.

The chain joins TRBV28 to TRBJ1-5; 9 nucleotides agree with TRBD1. J was trimmed by 6 bases and V by 4 bases; bases with no gene match: 4. The CDR3 is made up of 14 amino acids. CDR1 is MDHEN, CDR2 SYDVKM, per germline. CDR3 in DNA: TGTGCCAGCAGTTCGGGACAGGGAAGTCAGCCCCAGCATTTT. It codes for CASSSGQGSQPQHF.

Written as DNA, the CDR3 is TGCGCCAGCAGTGAGCTTGGTAGCGGGAGTGTCGGGGAGCTGTTTTTT. Protein: CASSELGSGSVGELFF. The chain combines TRBV10-1 with TRBJ2-2, with TRBD2 matching over 9 bases. The CDR3 is 16 residues long. J lost 7 bases, V lost 2 bases, and 8 bases had no gene match. Germline CDR1 WNHNN, CDR2 SYGVQD (reference sequence).

The gene calls are TRBV27 and TRBJ2-5; D possibly corresponds to TRBD2 (5 bases). The V gene lost 3 bases and the J gene lost 1 base, with 21 bases spanning the gap. CDR1 MNHEY and CDR2 SMNVEV come from the germline V gene (reference sequence). The CDR3 contains 18 residues. CDR3 nucleotide sequence: TGTGCCAGCAGTTTCCGGCTTGGAGGCCGAGGAACCCAAGAGACCCAGTACTTC. This sequence encodes CASSFRLGGRGTQETQYF.

The rearrangement links TRBV28 to TRBJ2-1; 7 nucleotides match TRBD2. The germline gives CDR1 MDHEN, CDR2 SYDVKM. Trimming removed 1 base from V and 9 bases from J; junction bases left unmatched: 12. The CDR3 is 16 amino acids. The DNA for the CDR3 is TGTGCCAGCAGTTTATTGGGGCGGGAGTCGGTCGGTGAGCAGTTCTTC. Its protein is CASSLLGRESVGEQFF.

V usage is TRBV21-1 and J usage is TRBJ2-1; the table assigns TRBD2, which was not confirmed against the DNA. TRBV21-1 counts as a pseudogene. The CDR3 totals 15 residues. For the CDR3, the DNA is TGTGCCAGCAACTGGCGGGAGTCCCAACCCAATGAGCAGTTCTTC. Translated: CASNWRESQPNEQFF.

This clone was detected only once. The gene calls are TRBV5-8 and TRBJ2-5, with 13 bases lining up with TRBD2. V lost 0 bases and J lost 1; bases outside the gene matches: 3. Germline V gene lookup returns CDR1 SGHTS and CDR2 YDEGEE. The CDR3 is 17 amino acids. This chain's CDR3 is CASSLEGLAGPQETQYF. The CDR3 nucleotides read TGTGCCAGCAGCTTGGAGGGACTAGCGGGGCCCCAAGAGACCCAGTACTTC.

V gene TRBV19 combines with J gene TRBJ2-5; 8 bases match TRBD2. Germline V gene sequence: CDR1 LNHDA, CDR2 SQIVND (reference sequence). V lost 2 bases, J lost 4 bases, and 9 bases stayed unmatched. The CDR3 sequence is 16 residues long. The CDR3 DNA reads as TGTGCCAGTAGTATAATTCTAGCGGGTCCCTTAGAGACCCAGTACTTC. As protein: CASSIILAGPLETQYF.

This clone was detected only a few times. The chain links TRBV7-2 to TRBJ1-5; tentative D call: TRBD1 (5 bases). CDR3 length equals 13 residues. Germline values: CDR1 SGHTA, CDR2 FQGNSA. V lost 5 bases to trimming and J lost 5 bases, with 10 bases between them. CDR3 loop: CASSGRGDQPQHF. CDR3 nucleotides: TGTGCCAGCAGCGGTCGGGGGGATCAGCCCCAGCATTTT.

The rearrangement joins TRBV30 to TRBJ1-2; 7 bases agree with TRBD1. J lost 4 bases, V lost 2 bases, and 4 bases had no gene match. The CDR3 has 13 residues. Germline assignment: CDR1 GTSNPN and CDR2 SVGIG (reference sequence). The CDR3 region is CAWSRDRPYGYTF. The CDR3 coding sequence is TGTGCCTGGAGTCGGGACAGACCCTATGGCTACACCTTC.

V usage is TRBV4-1 and J usage is TRBJ2-7; perhaps TRBD2 as D (5 bases). The CDR3 is 17 residues long. Germline CDR1 and CDR2: MGHRA and YSYEKL. Trimming pared 1 base from V and 5 bases from J, leaving 21 bases between. The CDR3 reads CASSQGEIGVPRDEQYF. DNA for the CDR3: TGCGCCAGCAGCCAAGGGGAAATCGGGGTCCCGCGGGACGAGCAGTACTTC.

This chain connects TRBV28 to TRBJ1-2; the D is unclear. The CDR3 totals 14 residues. The germline V gene encodes CDR1 MDHEN and CDR2 SYDVKM. Deletions cut 2 bases from V and 0 bases from J, with 7 bases between. CDR3 nucleotide sequence: TGTGCCAGCAGTTTAGAGCTTTCTAACTATGGCTACACCTTC. Residues: CASSLELSNYGYTF.

CDR3 residues: CALSRGSTEAFF. The CDR3 DNA reads as TGTGCTCTGAGCCGGGGGAGCACTGAAGCTTTCTTT. The chain joins TRBV30 to TRBJ1-1, with a tentative D call TRBD1 (5 bases). The CDR3 sequence is 12 residues long. Germline assignment: CDR1 GTSNPN and CDR2 SVGIG (reference sequence).